Following are 14 T cell receptor beta chains from one sample sequenced in a study of blood T cell repertoires in COVID-19. Sequencing used immunoSEQ multiplex PCR; TCRdb keeps in-frame clones, though not all of them. The table lists approximately 63,000 clones, around 92% of them singletons. Input material: peripheral blood. The origin of the receptors is a human donor in a cohort sampled during active COVID-19.

This chain uses TRBV4-3 with TRBJ2-3, with D possibly matching TRBD1 (5 bases). CDR3 length: 16 residues. Germline V gene sequence: CDR1 LGHNA, CDR2 YSLEER. Trimming shortened V by 4 bases and J by 2 bases, and 16 bases separated the two germline ends. This CDR3 is CASSPRPGLTTDTQYF. CDR3 DNA sequence: TGCGCCAGCAGCCCGCGCCCAGGGCTCACCACAGATACGCAGTATTTT.

The genes are TRBV5-1 and TRBJ2-7; unclear D gene. The CDR3 spans 13 residues. Germline V gives CDR1 SGHRS, CDR2 YFSETQ. V was pared by 4 bases and J by 3 bases, with 11 bases between. CDR3 in DNA: TGCGCCAGCAGCAGCCTTTCAGGCTACGAGCAGTACTTC. As protein: CASSSLSGYEQYF.

The rearrangement joins TRBV18 to TRBJ2-7; the match to TRBD1 covers 8 bases. Germline V gene lookup returns CDR1 KGHSH and CDR2 LQKENI. This CDR3 spans 14 amino acids. J gave up 2 bases and V 8 bases, and 8 bases lay outside the gene matches. The DNA of the CDR3 is TGTGCCAGCACGCCGGACAGGGCTACCTACGAGCAGTACTTC. This sequence encodes CASTPDRATYEQYF.

This clone has a single count. J is TRBJ2-3 and V is TRBV28, with a possible D match to TRBD1 (6 bases). The CDR3 spans 15 residues. Trimming removed 6 bases at V and 0 bases at J, with 13 bases between. Germline loops: CDR1 MDHEN, CDR2 SYDVKM. The CDR3: CASRPWTASTDTQYF. CDR3 in DNA: TGTGCCAGCAGACCCTGGACAGCTAGCACAGATACGCAGTATTTT. Looking up the rest from reference TRBV28 and TRBJ2-3 gives the full variable domain: DVKVTQSSRYLVKRTGEKVFLECVQDMDHENMFWYRQDPGLGLRLIYFSYDVKMKEKGDIPEGYSVSREKKERFSLILESASTNQTSMYLCASRPWTASTDTQYFGPGTRLTVL.

The V and J genes are TRBV5-1 and TRBJ2-3, with D possibly matching TRBD1 (6 bases). The CDR3 is made up of 13 amino acids. With 4 bases removed from V and 4 bases from J, the gap between germline ends came to 10 bases. Germline V gives CDR1 SGHRS, CDR2 YFSETQ. DNA of the CDR3: TGCGCCAGCAGCCCCGAGGGGGCAGATACGCAGTATTTT. It codes for CASSPEGADTQYF.

The rearrangement links TRBV5-8 to TRBJ1-4, with a weak D call TRBD1 (5 bases). The CDR3 has 14 residues. Between the trimmed V and J ends, which lost 5 bases and 2 bases, there was a span of 10 bases. The V gene's germline CDR1 is SGHTS and CDR2 YDEGEE. CDR3 loop: CASRWGGTNEKLFF. The CDR3 DNA reads TGTGCCAGCAGATGGGGGGGGACTAATGAAAAACTGTTTTTT.

This chain joins TRBV5-5 and TRBJ2-6; D ambiguous. V was clipped by 5 bases and J by 2 bases, with 11 bases between them. This CDR3 comprises 15 residues. Germline V gives CDR1 SGHKS, CDR2 YYEKEE (reference sequence). The CDR3 region is CASRTPPTGANVLTF. The CDR3 DNA reads as TGTGCCAGCAGGACACCTCCTACTGGGGCCAACGTCCTGACTTTC. Variable domain in full (rest from reference TRBV5-5 and TRBJ2-6): DAGVTQSPTHLIKTRGQQVTLRCSPISGHKSVSWYQQVLGQGPQFIFQYYEKEERGRGNFPDRFSARQFPNYSSELNVNALLLGDSALYLCASRTPPTGANVLTFGAGSRLTVL.

The V gene is TRBV15, the J gene TRBJ1-2; D remains unclear. V lost 0 bases, J lost 1 base, and 3 bases lay in between. Germline CDR1 LNHNV, CDR2 YYDKDF (reference sequence). This CDR3 is built from 13 residues. CDR3 in amino acids: CATSRDGNYGYTF. As DNA, the CDR3 is TGTGCCACCAGCAGAGACGGTAACTATGGCTACACCTTC.

This sequence joins TRBV4-1 and TRBJ2-2; D is possibly TRBD1 (5 bases). Trimming shortened V by 10 bases and J by 5 bases, and 17 bases separated the two germline ends. The germline V gene encodes CDR1 MGHRA and CDR2 YSYEKL. The CDR3 has 14 amino acids. CDR3 nucleotides: TGCGCCACCTCTGGGGTAGGGGAAACCGGGGAGCTGTTTTTT. Its translation is CATSGVGETGELFF.

The J gene is TRBJ2-3, the V gene TRBV5-4, with 13 bases aligning to TRBD2. The CDR3 has 19 amino acids. CDR1 SGHNT and CDR2 YYREEE come from the germline V gene (reference sequence). Losses at the gene ends were 4 bases for V and 5 bases for J; bases not matched to a gene: 16. The CDR3 nucleotides are TGTGCCAGCAGCATATGGCAAGGACTAGCGGGGGCCGGGGGAGATACGCAGTATTTT. Translated: CASSIWQGLAGAGGDTQYF.

The rearrangement uses TRBV19 and TRBJ2-3; possibly TRBD2 for D (5 bases). Germline V gene lookup returns CDR1 LNHDA and CDR2 SQIVND (reference sequence). The length of the CDR3 is 14 residues. V lost 5 bases to trimming and J lost 2 bases, with 11 bases between them. CDR3 in DNA: TGTGCCAGTAGTCTGGGGAGAAACACAGATACGCAGTATTTT. It yields the protein CASSLGRNTDTQYF.

The V and J genes are TRBV5-1 and TRBJ2-1, with TRBD1 matching over 10 bases. There are 14 residues in the CDR3. V dropped 7 bases and J dropped 5; count of bases not matched to a gene: 6. The germline V gene encodes CDR1 SGHRS and CDR2 YFSETQ. CDR3 sequence reads: CASQTGTGDNEQFF. The CDR3 DNA is TGCGCCAGCCAAACCGGGACAGGGGACAATGAGCAGTTCTTC.

V is TRBV5-1 and J is TRBJ2-7; 7 positions agree with TRBD2. V lost 0 bases, J lost 2 bases, and 2 bases stayed unmatched. The CDR3 contains 14 residues. CDR1 SGHRS and CDR2 YFSETQ come from the germline V gene. The CDR3 region is CASSLGLAPYEQYF. CDR3 nucleotide sequence: TGCGCCAGCAGCTTGGGACTAGCCCCCTACGAGCAGTACTTC.

The genes are TRBV29-1 and TRBJ2-5, with 11 bases aligning to TRBD2. CDR3 length: 14 amino acids. Trimming removed 6 bases from V and 2 bases from J; junction bases left unmatched: 5. Germline V lookup: CDR1 SQVTM, CDR2 ANQGSEA. The CDR3, as DNA: TGCAGCGTCGGTCTAGCGGGAGGACAAGAGACCCAGTACTTC. This sequence encodes CSVGLAGGQETQYF.